Below, 4 T cell receptor beta chains from the same sample are listed, as sequenced in a study of T cell responses to AZD1222 COVID-19 vaccine. Generated by immunoSEQ multiplex PCR, the TCRdb table keeps only in-frame clones and is missing some. The sample holds approximately 160,000 clones, approximately 93% seen once. Material: peripheral blood, obtained on day 0 of AZD1222 vaccination. These receptors were taken from an adult in good health.

The chain is built from TRBV10-3 and TRBJ1-4, with unresolved D. This CDR3 is 13 amino acids long. Germline V CDR1 and CDR2: ENHRY, SYGVKD. V was shortened by 10 bases and J by 6 bases, with 15 bases between the two germline ends. The CDR3 coding sequence is TGTGCCAGCGCAGAATCCCCTTATGAAAAACTGTTTTTT. Amino acid sequence: CASAESPYEKLFF.

The chain links TRBV5-1 to TRBJ1-1; 8 nucleotides align to TRBD1. The CDR3 has 15 residues. Germline CDR1 is SGHRS and CDR2 is YFSETQ. V was clipped by 4 bases and J by 5 bases; unmatched bases: 10. The CDR3 region has the DNA TGCGCCAGCAGCGTTGATACAGGGGGTCGTACTGAAGCTTTCTTT. Protein: CASSVDTGGRTEAFF.

V gene TRBV2 combines with J gene TRBJ2-5, with 15 bases that match TRBD2. Germline CDR1 and CDR2: SNHLY and FYNNEI. This CDR3 is built from 15 residues. V was pared by 6 bases and J by 5 bases, with 4 bases of the junction left unmatched. CDR3 loop: CASRGTSGGMETQYF. The CDR3 DNA reads as TGTGCCAGCAGGGGGACTAGCGGGGGGATGGAGACCCAGTACTTC.

This chain links TRBV7-9 with TRBJ1-1, with TRBD1 matching over 7 bases. CDR1 is SEHNR and CDR2 is FQNEAQ in the germline V gene (reference sequence). CDR3 length equals 14 residues. The V gene end was trimmed by 4 bases and the J gene end by 3 bases; junction bases not matched to a gene: 5. CDR3 bases: TGTGCCAGCAGCTCAACACAGGGGTACACTGAAGCTTTCTTT. Translation gives CASSSTQGYTEAFF.